These 14 T cell receptor beta chains originate from one sample sequenced in a study of T-cell reconstitution after alpha-beta-depleted transplantation in children. Library preparation (for TCRbeta) was performed with unique molecular identifiers. Each CDR3 protein gets one entry after TCRdb re-called the PCR reads with MiXCR. This sample has nearly 250,000 distinct CDR3 sequences, with roughly 7.7% found just once. The starting material was PBMCs, mostly from graft donor cells, obtained 180 days after TCRalphabeta/CD19-depleted stem cell transplant. The receptors were gathered from a male patient younger than 18 who had a stem cell transplant for acute lymphoblastic leukemia, so the T cells may come from the graft donor.

A word on this clonotype: One end of the junction varies from germline; a read error may be responsible. V and J are TRBV28 and TRBJ1-2, with D perhaps matching TRBD1 (6 bases). The CDR3 contains 14 residues. Germline assignment: CDR1 MDHEN and CDR2 SYDVKM. This CDR3 reads CAGSSPGEPYGYTF. CDR3 coding DNA: TGTGCCGGCAGTTCCCCAGGGGAACCCTATGGCTACACCTTC.

Concerning this clonotype itself: A clone one base away is much larger, so this may be a read error. The CDR3 region has the DNA TGCTGTGCTAGAGCCCCCGGGACCAAAGGGGACTATGGCTACACCTTC. Translating gives CCARAPGTKGDYGYTF. This chain uses TRBV20-1 with TRBJ1-2; D is perhaps TRBD1 (5 bases). Germline CDR1 is DFQATT and CDR2 is SNEGSKA (reference sequence). This CDR3 is 16 amino acids long.

V and J are TRBV3-1 and TRBJ1-5; no clear D. V shed 0 bases and J shed 7 bases, with 7 bases lying between them. Germline assignment: CDR1 LGHDT and CDR2 YNNKEL (reference sequence). The CDR3 totals 13 residues. The DNA of the CDR3 is TGTGCCAGCAGCCAAGATCTCACCCAGCCCCAGCATTTT. Translation: CASSQDLTQPQHF.

This clonotype was seen at least ten times. The missing conserved phenylalanine or tryptophan at the end of this CDR3 makes a read error likely. The genes are TRBV6-2 or TRBV6-3 and TRBJ2-7, with 10 bases identical to TRBD1. V lost 5 bases and J lost 4; bases outside the gene matches: 8. This CDR3 has 15 residues. CDR1 is MNHEY, CDR2 SVGEGT, per germline. The CDR3 DNA is TGTGCCAGCAGTCTCCCGGGACAGGGGCAATACGAGCAGTACCTC. It specifies CASSLPGQGQYEQYL.

This clonotype has more than one count but fewer than ten. The chain carries TRBV7-9 and TRBJ2-1, with 8 bases aligning to TRBD2. This CDR3 region has 15 residues. CDR1 SEHNR and CDR2 FQNEAQ come from the germline V gene (reference sequence). V shed 7 bases, J shed 1 base, and the junction held 6 bases outside the gene matches. The CDR3 bases are TGTGCCAGCAACTTGCGGGGGGAGTCCTACAATGAGCAGTTCTTC. Its protein is CASNLRGESYNEQFF.

This clonotype was found many times. The chain carries TRBV6-2 or TRBV6-3 and TRBJ2-7; 7 nucleotides line up with TRBD1. CDR1 is MNHEY, CDR2 SVGEGT, per germline. With V trimmed by 4 bases and J by 12 bases, 6 bases remained unmatched. The CDR3 runs to 11 residues. The CDR3 sequence is CASSLGQSLYF. The DNA for the CDR3 is TGTGCCAGCAGTTTGGGACAGTCTTTGTACTTC.

This clonotype was observed many times. In DNA, the CDR3 is TGTGCCAGCAGTTTCGGACAGGGGGACTCCTATAATTCACCCCTCCACTTT. As protein: CASSFGQGDSYNSPLHF. This chain connects TRBV6-5 to TRBJ1-6; 10 bases line up with TRBD1. CDR1 is MNHEY and CDR2 is SVGAGI in the germline V gene. The trim removed 4 bases at V and 0 bases at J, leaving 3 bases unmatched. The CDR3 length is 17 residues.

The table lists this clonotype with many counts. The J gene is TRBJ2-7, the V gene TRBV6-6; 8 bases are shared with TRBD1. After removal of 6 bases from V and 5 bases from J, the junction contained 12 bases not matched to a gene. CDR1 is MNHNY, CDR2 SVGAGI, per germline (reference sequence). The CDR3 runs 15 residues. In DNA, the CDR3 is TGTGCCAGCAGACCCCAGGGGGCGGTGTCCCACGAGCAGTACTTC. This translates into CASRPQGAVSHEQYF.

This clonotype has ten or more counts. The chain links TRBV24-1 to TRBJ2-3, with 10 bases aligning to TRBD2. From germline, CDR1 is KGHDR and CDR2 SFDVKD. This CDR3 is 18 amino acids long. V was pared by 6 bases and J by 6 bases, with 17 bases of the junction left unmatched. The CDR3 sequence is CATSPDRGSAGGPDTQYF. The CDR3 DNA reads TGTGCCACCAGTCCCGACAGGGGATCAGCGGGAGGGCCGGATACGCAGTATTTT.

This clonotype was detected only a few times. The J gene is TRBJ1-1, the V gene TRBV9; possibly TRBD1 for D (5 bases). Germline V gene lookup returns CDR1 SGDLS and CDR2 YYNGEE. Trimming stripped 4 bases from V and 5 bases from J, with 15 bases between. This CDR3 spans 14 amino acids. CDR3 bases: TGTGCCAGCAGCCCCCCGGCCAGGGTTACTGAAGCTTTCTTT. Translation gives CASSPPARVTEAFF. Complete variable domain (other parts from reference TRBV9 and TRBJ1-1): DSGVTQTPKHLITATGQRVTLRCSPRSGDLSVYWYQQSLDQGLQFLIQYYNGEERAKGNILERFSAQQFPDLHSELNLSSLELGDSALYFCASSPPARVTEAFFGQGTRLTVV.

This clonotype was observed many times. The chain carries TRBV6-1 and TRBJ1-1; TRBD1 matches 10 bases. The CDR3 has 16 amino acids. V trimming: 6 bases; J trimming: 6 bases; junction bases outside the gene matches: 13. From germline, CDR1 is MNHNS and CDR2 SASEGT. CDR3 in amino acids: CASRGTGATEGAEAFF. In DNA form, the CDR3 reads TGTGCCAGCAGGGGGACAGGGGCAACCGAGGGTGCTGAAGCTTTCTTT.

This clonotype occurred many times. This chain uses TRBV13 with TRBJ2-7; 8 bases map to TRBD2. CDR1 is PRHDT, CDR2 FYEKMQ, per germline (reference sequence). CDR3 length equals 15 residues. V shed 3 bases, J shed 1 base, and the junction held 5 bases outside the gene matches. In DNA form, the CDR3 reads TGTGCCAGCAGCTTCAGCGGGAGTGGGTCCTACGAGCAGTACTTC. Translated, it gives CASSFSGSGSYEQYF.

This clonotype was picked up many times. V usage is TRBV12-3 or TRBV12-4 and J usage is TRBJ1-2, with a weak D call TRBD1 (5 bases). CDR3 length: 15 amino acids. Trimming removed 3 bases at V and 3 bases at J, with 14 bases between. CDR3 amino acids: CASSLQTGRHYGYTF. CDR3 in DNA: TGTGCCAGCAGTTTGCAAACGGGACGGCACTATGGCTACACCTTC.

This clonotype was detected ten times or more. The J gene is TRBJ2-7, the V gene TRBV6-5; weak D call: TRBD2 (5 bases). The ends were cut back, 2 bases at V and 2 bases at J, with 13 bases in the middle. This CDR3 spans 15 amino acids. Germline V lookup: CDR1 MNHEY, CDR2 SVGAGI. The CDR3 loop is CASSYQPGVTYEQYF. CDR3 nucleotides: TGTGCCAGCAGTTACCAGCCCGGGGTTACCTACGAGCAGTACTTC.